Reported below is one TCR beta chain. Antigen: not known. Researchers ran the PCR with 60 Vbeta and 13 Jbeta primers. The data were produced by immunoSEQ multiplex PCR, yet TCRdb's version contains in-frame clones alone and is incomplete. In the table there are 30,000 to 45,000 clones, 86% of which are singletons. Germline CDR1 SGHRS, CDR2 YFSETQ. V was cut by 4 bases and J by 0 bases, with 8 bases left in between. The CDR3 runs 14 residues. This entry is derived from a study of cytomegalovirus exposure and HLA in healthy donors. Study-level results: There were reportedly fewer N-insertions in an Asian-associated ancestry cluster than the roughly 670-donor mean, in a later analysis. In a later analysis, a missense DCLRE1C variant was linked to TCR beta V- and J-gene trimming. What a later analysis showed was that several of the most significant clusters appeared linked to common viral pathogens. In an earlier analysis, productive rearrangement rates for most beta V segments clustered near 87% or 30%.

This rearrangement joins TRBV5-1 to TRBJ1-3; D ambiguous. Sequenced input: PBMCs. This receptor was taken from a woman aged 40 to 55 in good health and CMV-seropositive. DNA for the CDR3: TGCGCCAGCAGCGGTGGCAACTCTGGAAACACCATATATTTT. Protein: CASSGGNSGNTIYF.